The clone carrying this T cell receptor (beta chain) was counted a single time. This entry is derived from a study of T cell repertoires in cytomegalovirus infection. Study details: Public TCR beta signatures indicated both CMV infection and matching HLA type.

The germline gives CDR1 DFQATT, CDR2 SNEGSKA (reference sequence). The V gene end was trimmed by 0 bases and the J gene end by 2 bases; junction bases not matched to a gene: 18. This CDR3 has 20 amino acids. Using its own MiXCR run on the reads, TCRdb lists one record per CDR3 protein. The profile shows about 180,000 distinct CDR3 sequences, 13% to 15% of them singletons. This TCR was recovered from a human donor in good health (CMV status not recorded). Some clones in this sample may be carry-over from other donors' samples. The sequenced material came from PBMCs. J is TRBJ2-7 and V is TRBV20-1; 11 bases are shared with TRBD2. The CDR3 bases are TGCAGTGCTAGAGATCGCGCCCCCCCGACTAGCGGGGTGCAACCCTACGAGCAGTACTTC. Protein product: CSARDRAPPTSGVQPYEQYF.